What follows is one T cell receptor beta chain and its context. Its antigen is currently not known. Base qualities are not at hand, and no much larger clone is one base apart. This sample is part of a study of neoadjuvant anti-PD-1 for oral cavity cancer (dated by TCRdb to about 2021). In the study overall: Patients mostly received three to four biweekly doses of nivolumab at 3 mg/kg before curative-intent surgical resection. A roughly 30% response rate was observed in the parent correlative cohort, in which 12 patients were included. Responders were defined as patients with complete response, partial response or stable disease by RECIST 1.1; non-responders were defined as patients with progression. A fourth nivolumab dose was given around day 43 to patients without progression, and definitive surgical resection was performed in those patients on days 50-56.

The investigation overall reported the following: Higher pretreatment blood Treg/Th17 ratios correlated with both higher pretreatment blood TCRbeta clonality and lower post-treatment tumor TCRbeta clonality. The TCR analyses had only three patients in each response group, and the authors called for validation in larger cohorts. Greater tumor shrinkage was correlated with larger post-treatment sizes of preexisting intratumoral clones, suggesting that expansion of preexisting clones contributed to response.

At the junction V is shortened by 0 bases and J by 9 bases, with 16 bases in between. CDR1 and CDR2, per the germline V gene, are SGHDT and YYEEEE. The CDR3 numbers 14 residues from cysteine through phenylalanine. Kept here is only the CDR3 DNA, which spans 42 bases and is read in frame from base 1. Survey sequencing of tumors used two replicates per sample, and the tumor libraries mostly started from 4.5 to 5.5 ug of input genomic DNA. The immunoSEQ hsTCRbeta kit was used to prepare TCRbeta libraries according to the manufacturer's instructions. An Illumina NovaSeq 6000 S4 flow cell was used to sequence the final libraries, which had first been combined to 3 nM. The original methods were these. The immunoSEQ Analyzer handled quality control and preprocessing of the raw data. The analysis was restricted to productive rearrangements, with each unique CDR3 amino acid sequence defining a clonotype. Repertoire clonality was estimated as the Gini-Simpson index, computed with the R package tcR. Student's t test was used to compare Gini indices, and Pearson correlation was used to assess associations with tumor size change. TCRdb took over this immuneACCESS table, retaining in-frame rearrangements with V and J assigned. Such tables are incomplete; in checked studies, under half of the missing clones stem from an unresolved V gene, and the remainder is unexplained. That table gives V, J and clone size, and the DNA gave D and trimming. A total of tens of thousands of clones appear in this sample, 25% to 35% of them only once. Of the sample, over 15% falls within the top ten clones.

This sample's time point label indicates: after neoadjuvant nivolumab, at surgical resection. The patients had newly diagnosed stage II-IVA oral cavity squamous cell carcinoma and had not received any prior systemic or radiation treatment. The cohort was made up of patients with locally advanced, HPV-negative oral cavity squamous cell carcinoma. The samples were drawn from a longitudinal correlative study tied to a single-arm phase II trial testing neoadjuvant nivolumab in oral cavity squamous cell carcinoma. Genomic DNA-based TCRbeta sequencing was performed on subject-matched pre- and post-treatment PBMCs and tumors from three responders and three non-responders. For tumor tissue, genomic DNA extraction relied on the Maxwell RSC DNA from Tissue kit.

This TCR was sampled from a person between 40 and 85 years old with oral cavity squamous cell carcinoma. This sequence uses TRBV5-6 and TRBJ2-7; matching of 5 bases hints at TRBD1 as the D gene. Source: tumor tissue, taken after nivolumab (anti-PD-1) treatment. The DNA reads TGTGCCAGCAGCTTGGGACAGCAAGTCTGGGGGCAGTACTTC. Translated, this gives CASSLGQQVWGQYF.